The following is a TCR beta chain sequence with its context. The data stem from a study of glioma-infiltrating T cells after dendritic cell vaccination. Study-level information: Treatment, given 2003 to 2012, was autologous tumor lysate-pulsed dendritic cell vaccination.

Per the germline V gene, CDR1 is SNHLY and CDR2 is FYNNEI. Between the trimmed V and J ends, which lost 7 bases and 2 bases, there was a span of 15 bases. This CDR3 has 14 amino acids. Time point indicated: after dendritic cell vaccination, including at tumor progression/relapse. No glioblastoma patient carried an isocitrate dehydrogenase mutation. PBMC were collected before vaccination, two weeks after the third vaccination, and at progression. Amplification used 60 V beta primers and 13 J beta primers. Using immunoSEQ multiplex PCR, the repertoire was profiled, and TCRdb retains in-frame clones only, with some absent. The table shows 75,000 to 95,000 clones, with 70% to 90% occurring only once.

The sequence was collected from a human donor with glioblastoma. The sample in question was blood, obtained after dendritic cell vaccination. This chain connects TRBV2 to TRBJ2-7; possible D gene TRBD2, 5 bases. The CDR3: CASTFSRDPYEQYV. CDR3 DNA sequence: TGTGCCAGCACTTTCAGTCGGGATCCCTACGAGCAGTACGTC.